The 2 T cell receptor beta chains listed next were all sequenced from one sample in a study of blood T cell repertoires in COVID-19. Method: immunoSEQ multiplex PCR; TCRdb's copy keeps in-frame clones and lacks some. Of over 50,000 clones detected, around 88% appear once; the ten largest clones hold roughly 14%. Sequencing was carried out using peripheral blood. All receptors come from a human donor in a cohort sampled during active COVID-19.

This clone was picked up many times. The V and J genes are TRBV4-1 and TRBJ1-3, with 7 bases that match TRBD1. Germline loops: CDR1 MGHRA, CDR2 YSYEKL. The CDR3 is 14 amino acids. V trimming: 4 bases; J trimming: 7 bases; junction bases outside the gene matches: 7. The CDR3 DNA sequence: TGCGCCAGCAGCCGCTTAGGGGGCCCCAACACCATATATTTT. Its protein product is CASSRLGGPNTIYF.

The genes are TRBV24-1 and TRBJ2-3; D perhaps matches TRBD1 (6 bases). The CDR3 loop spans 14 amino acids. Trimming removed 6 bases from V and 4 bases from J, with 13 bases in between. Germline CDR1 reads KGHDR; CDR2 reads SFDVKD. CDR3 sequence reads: CATSSQGWADTQYF. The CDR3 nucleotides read TGTGCCACCAGTAGCCAGGGGTGGGCAGATACGCAGTATTTT.